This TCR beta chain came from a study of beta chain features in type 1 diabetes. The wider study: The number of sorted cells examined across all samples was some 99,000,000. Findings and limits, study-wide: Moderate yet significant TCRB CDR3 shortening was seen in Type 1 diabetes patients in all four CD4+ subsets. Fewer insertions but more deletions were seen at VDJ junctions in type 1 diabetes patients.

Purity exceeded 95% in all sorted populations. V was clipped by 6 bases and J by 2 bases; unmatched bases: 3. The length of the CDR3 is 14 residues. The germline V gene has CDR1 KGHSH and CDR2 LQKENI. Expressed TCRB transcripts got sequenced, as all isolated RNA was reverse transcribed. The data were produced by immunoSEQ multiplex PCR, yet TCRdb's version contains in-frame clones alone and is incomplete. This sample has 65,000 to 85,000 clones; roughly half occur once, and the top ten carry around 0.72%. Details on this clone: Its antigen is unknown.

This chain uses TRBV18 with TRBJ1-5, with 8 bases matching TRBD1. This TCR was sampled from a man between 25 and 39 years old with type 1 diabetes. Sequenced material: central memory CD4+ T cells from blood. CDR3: CASSEGQGNQPQHF. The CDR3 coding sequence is TGTGCCAGCTCCGAGGGACAGGGCAATCAGCCCCAGCATTTT. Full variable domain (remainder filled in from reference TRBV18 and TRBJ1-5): NAGVMQNPRHLVRRRGQEARLRCSPMKGHSHVYWYRQLPEEGLKFMVYLQKENIIDESGMPKERFSAEFPKEGPSILRIQQVVRGDSAAYFCASSEGQGNQPQHFGDGTRLSIL.